These 16 T cell receptor beta chains share one sample of origin, sequenced in a study of OX40 agonist ivuxolimab in advanced cancers. This table comes from immunoSEQ multiplex PCR, and its TCRdb copy is limited to in-frame clones, with some not included. The sample has 45,000 to 60,000 clones, around 84% seen once. The sequenced sample was CD4+ or CD8+ T cells sorted from blood, obtained in a trial of the OX40 agonist ivuxolimab. The receptor source for this set is an adult with an advanced solid tumor such as melanoma, head and neck, liver or kidney cancer.

On this clone itself: The sample contains more than one DNA sequence encoding this CDR3. V and J are TRBV27 and TRBJ2-7; maybe TRBD1 (5 bases). Between the trimmed V and J ends, which lost 5 bases and 3 bases, there was a span of 8 bases. This CDR3 is 12 amino acids long. CDR1 is MNHEY, CDR2 SMNVEV, per germline (reference sequence). As DNA, the CDR3 is TGTGCCAGCAGTGGAGACAGCTACGAGCAGTACTTC. This encodes CASSGDSYEQYF.

This chain joins TRBV9 and TRBJ1-2; D is ambiguous. This CDR3 is 13 amino acids long. CDR1 and CDR2 (germline): SGDLS, YYNGEE. The V gene lost 4 bases and the J gene lost 5 bases, with 12 bases spanning the gap. This CDR3 reads CASSRRSQYGYTF. CDR3 bases: TGTGCCAGCAGCCGTAGGAGTCAGTATGGCTACACCTTC.

The chain has TRBV19 and TRBJ1-1; 7 positions agree with TRBD1. The CDR3 has 13 residues. V gave up 3 bases and J gave up 8 bases; unmatched junction bases: 6. Germline CDR1 is LNHDA and CDR2 is SQIVND (reference sequence). The DNA of the CDR3 is TGTGCCAGTAGTATGGCTAGCAGGGGGGAAGCTTTCTTT. Amino acids: CASSMASRGEAFF.

The V call is TRBV14, the J call TRBJ2-1; 9 positions match TRBD2. Germline CDR1 and CDR2: SGHDN and FVKESK. CDR3 length: 15 amino acids. V gave up 3 bases and J gave up 6 bases; unmatched junction bases: 6. In nucleotides, the CDR3 is TGTGCCAGCAGCCAGGCGGGAGGGGTTATCAATGAGCAGTTCTTC. It codes for CASSQAGGVINEQFF.

V and J are TRBV9 and TRBJ2-5, with TRBD2 identical over 9 bases. The DNA matches TRBJ2-7 better at its end, which makes the J call doubtful. The germline V gene has CDR1 SGDLS and CDR2 YYNGEE. CDR3 size: 13 residues. CDR3 in DNA: TGTGCCAGCGCGGGAGGGCCGGACTACGAGCAGTACTTC. This codes for CASAGGPDYEQYF.

The chain couples TRBV6-1 to TRBJ1-3, with unresolved D. V lost 8 bases and J 0 bases, leaving 14 bases between the germline ends. The germline gives CDR1 MNHNS, CDR2 SASEGT. The CDR3 length is 15 residues. This CDR3 is CASSASRSSGNTIYF. In nucleotides, the CDR3 is TGTGCCAGCTCAGCTTCTCGGTCCTCTGGAAACACCATATATTTT.

The chain uses TRBV5-6 and TRBJ1-1; D may be TRBD1 (5 bases). The germline CDR1 and CDR2 sequences are SGHDT and YYEEEE. The germline V and J ends were trimmed by 0 bases and 6 bases, with 21 bases remaining between them. The CDR3 has 17 residues. CDR3: CASSLGNGAPGRAEAFF. The CDR3, as DNA: TGTGCCAGCAGCTTGGGGAATGGGGCCCCCGGTAGGGCTGAAGCTTTCTTT.

V usage is TRBV13 and J usage is TRBJ1-1, with a tentative D call TRBD1 (6 bases). Per germline, CDR1 PRHDT and CDR2 FYEKMQ (reference sequence). Trimming left V 0 bases short and J 4 bases short, with 12 bases between. The CDR3 extends over 15 amino acids. The CDR3 sequence is CASSLGLGGGTEAFF. CDR3 DNA sequence: TGTGCCAGCAGCTTAGGTTTGGGAGGGGGCACTGAAGCTTTCTTT.

This clone was seen a single time. The same CDR3 is also encoded by other DNA sequences in this sample. V gene TRBV6-6 combines with J gene TRBJ2-7; maybe TRBD1 (6 bases). Between the trimmed V and J ends, which lost 6 bases and 4 bases, there was a span of 16 bases. The CDR3 loop spans 14 amino acids. Germline lookup yields CDR1 MNHNY and CDR2 SVGAGI (reference sequence). CDR3 DNA: TGTGCCAGCAGCGGACGGGACAATTCGTACGAGCAGTACTTC. As protein: CASSGRDNSYEQYF.

The chain combines TRBV5-6 with TRBJ1-5; TRBD1 aligns across 9 bases. Germline assignment: CDR1 SGHDT and CDR2 YYEEEE. The ends lost 4 bases at V and 7 bases at J; junction bases unmatched: 9. The CDR3 has 15 amino acids. CDR3 DNA: TGTGCCAGCAGCAAAAACAGGGGGCTTAAGCAGCCCCAGCATTTT. Translating it yields CASSKNRGLKQPQHF. Drawing the rest from reference TRBV5-6 and TRBJ1-5, the complete variable domain is DAGVTQSPTHLIKTRGQQVTLRCSPKSGHDTVSWYQQALGQGPQFIFQYYEEEERQRGNFPDRFSGHQFPNYSSELNVNALLLGDSALYLCASSKNRGLKQPQHFGDGTRLSIL.

The rearrangement uses TRBV4-1 and TRBJ1-4; a possible D gene is TRBD1 (6 bases). In germline, CDR1 is MGHRA, CDR2 YSYEKL. This CDR3 has 13 residues. The V end lost 2 bases, the J end lost 6 bases, and 7 bases lay between the germline ends. CDR3 sequence: CASSQQGYEKLFF. The CDR3, as DNA: TGCGCCAGCAGCCAACAGGGGTATGAAAAACTGTTTTTT.

This chain connects TRBV6-6 to TRBJ1-2; a weak D match, TRBD1 (6 bases). V was shortened by 0 bases and J by 7 bases, with 15 bases between the two germline ends. CDR3 length: 15 amino acids. CDR1 is MNHNY and CDR2 is SVGAGI in the germline V gene (reference sequence). DNA of the CDR3: TGTGCCAGCAGTTACTCGGCAGGGGCTTTCAGTGGCTACACCTTC. This gives the protein CASSYSAGAFSGYTF.

The rearrangement links TRBV7-6 to TRBJ2-6; D perhaps matches TRBD1 (6 bases). V was clipped by 4 bases and J by 0 bases, with 16 bases between them. Per the germline V gene, CDR1 is SGHVS and CDR2 is FNYEAQ. This CDR3 has 18 residues. The CDR3 region has the DNA TGTGCCAGCAGCTCCCCGGGGACATGGGACTCTGGGGCCAACGTCCTGACTTTC. This sequence encodes CASSSPGTWDSGANVLTF. Full variable domain (outside the CDR3, taken from reference TRBV7-6 and TRBJ2-6): GAGVSQSPRYKVTKRGQDVALRCDPISGHVSLYWYRQALGQGPEFLTYFNYEAQQDKSGLPNDRFSAERPEGSISTLTIQRTEQRDSAMYRCASSSPGTWDSGANVLTFGAGSRLTVL.

The rearrangement links TRBV19 to TRBJ2-6; tentative D call: TRBD2 (6 bases). The CDR3 runs to 17 residues. Germline CDR1 and CDR2: LNHDA and SQIVND (reference sequence). The V and J ends lost 6 bases and 0 bases respectively, with 15 bases between them. The CDR3 coding sequence is TGTGCCAGTAGCCCCCTCCGGACTATCTCTGGGGCCAACGTCCTGACTTTC. Residues: CASSPLRTISGANVLTF. Complete variable domain (other parts from reference TRBV19 and TRBJ2-6): DGGITQSPKYLFRKEGQNVTLSCEQNLNHDAMYWYRQDPGQGLRLIYYSQIVNDFQKGDIAEGYSVSREKKESFPLTVTSAQKNPTAFYLCASSPLRTISGANVLTFGAGSRLTVL.

The rearrangement joins TRBV27 to TRBJ2-7; TRBD1 is a possible D gene (5 bases). Germline V gene data show CDR1 as MNHEY and CDR2 as SMNVEV (reference sequence). The germline V and J ends were trimmed by 4 bases and 2 bases, with 24 bases remaining between them. This CDR3 has 18 residues. The CDR3 here is CASSSLTVRSGKPYEQYF. The DNA of the CDR3 is TGTGCCAGCAGTTCTTTGACAGTCCGGTCAGGGAAGCCCTACGAGCAGTACTTC.

J is TRBJ2-7 and V is TRBV7-9; tentative D call: TRBD1 (5 bases). Germline V gives CDR1 SEHNR, CDR2 FQNEAQ (reference sequence). V was trimmed by 5 bases and J by 2 bases, leaving 13 bases between them. This CDR3 is built from 14 residues. The CDR3: CASSPTAQAYEQYF. For the CDR3, the DNA is TGTGCCAGCAGCCCCACGGCACAGGCCTACGAGCAGTACTTC.